The 29 T cell receptor beta chains below all came from one sample that was sequenced in a study of control samples from healthy donors and cancer patients. The data were produced by immunoSEQ multiplex PCR, yet TCRdb's version contains in-frame clones alone and is incomplete. The sample lists some 120,000 clones, more than 75% occurring once. The source material was blood. These receptors all come from a man aged 40-55 years in good health.

The chain links TRBV27 to TRBJ1-2; D remains unclear. V gave up 3 bases and J gave up 3 bases, with 8 bases separating them. This CDR3 contains 13 residues. Germline-derived CDR1 and CDR2 are MNHEY and SMNVEV (reference sequence). The CDR3 DNA is TGTGCCAGCAGTTTTAGCCGGGACTATGGCTACACCTTC. It translates to CASSFSRDYGYTF.

With regard to this clone: Distinct nucleotide sequences in the sample also encode this CDR3. The chain uses TRBV24-1 and TRBJ2-1, with 11 bases fitting TRBD1. The CDR3 covers 15 residues. Per the germline V gene, CDR1 is KGHDR and CDR2 is SFDVKD. Germline trimming cut 2 bases from V and 7 bases from J; bases unmatched to any gene: 3. This CDR3 reads CATSDWTGGRNEQFF. DNA of the CDR3: TGTGCCACCAGTGATTGGACAGGGGGCAGGAATGAGCAGTTCTTC.

This chain connects TRBV5-3 to TRBJ1-2, with D tentatively TRBD1 (6 bases). TRBV5-3 is an open reading frame, and its role is uncertain. V was trimmed by 2 bases and J by 14 bases, leaving 22 bases between them. The CDR3 spans 14 residues. CDR3 sequence: CARSLLVRGPSGTF. DNA for the CDR3: TGTGCCAGAAGCTTACTCGTCAGGGGTCCCTCCGGAACCTTC.

The CDR3 loop reads CASSPGQEWGYTF. The CDR3 DNA is TGTGCCAGCTCACCCGGACAGGAATGGGGCTACACCTTC. The genes are TRBV18 and TRBJ1-2, with TRBD1 matching 7 bases. The CDR3 spans 13 residues. The junction had 6 bases not matched to a gene; V was cut back by 3 bases and J by 8 bases. Germline V gene data show CDR1 as KGHSH and CDR2 as LQKENI.

The chain couples TRBV7-9 to TRBJ2-3; D gene uncertain. V dropped 4 bases and J dropped 2 bases, with 4 bases sitting between them. Looked up from germline, CDR1 is SEHNR and CDR2 is FQNEAQ (reference sequence). The CDR3 has 12 amino acids. As DNA, the CDR3 is TGTGCCAGCAGCTCCATCACAGATACGCAGTATTTT. This gives the protein CASSSITDTQYF.

V and J are TRBV5-1 and TRBJ2-2, with 8 bases lining up with TRBD1. Looked up from germline, CDR1 is SGHRS and CDR2 is YFSETQ. The CDR3 extends over 17 amino acids. V trimming: 0 bases; J trimming: 1 base; junction bases outside the gene matches: 5. CDR3 DNA: TGCGCCAGCAGCTTGGGGACAGGGTTGATGAACACCGGGGAGCTGTTTTTT. This codes for CASSLGTGLMNTGELFF.

The CDR3 here is CASSFSGALNEKLFF. The CDR3 bases are TGTGCCAGCAGCTTCTCGGGGGCCCTTAATGAAAAACTGTTTTTT. The J gene is TRBJ1-4, the V gene TRBV7-7, with D possibly matching TRBD1 (6 bases). The CDR3 spans 15 residues. V lost 3 bases and J lost 4, with 12 bases in between. Germline V CDR1 and CDR2: SSHAT, FNYEAQ (reference sequence). Looking up the rest from reference TRBV7-7 and TRBJ1-4 gives the full variable domain: GAGVSQSPRYKVTKRGQDVTLRCDPISSHATLYWYQQALGQGPEFLTYFNYEAQPDKSGLPSDRFSAERPEGSISTLTIQRTEQRDSAMYRCASSFSGALNEKLFFGSGTQLSVL.

V usage is TRBV7-2 and J usage is TRBJ1-2; TRBD1 agrees at 9 bases. Germline assignment: CDR1 SGHTA and CDR2 FQGNSA. The CDR3 sequence is 18 residues long. V lost 2 bases, J lost 6 bases, and 16 bases stayed unmatched. This CDR3 is CASSLSGTGGTNADGYTF. The CDR3 nucleotides are TGTGCCAGCAGCTTAAGTGGTACAGGGGGCACGAACGCTGATGGCTACACCTTC. The full variable domain, with the rest looked up from reference TRBV7-2 and TRBJ1-2, is GAGVSQSPSNKVTEKGKDVELRCDPISGHTALYWYRQSLGQGLEFLIYFQGNSAPDKSGLPSDRFSAERTGGSVSTLTIQRTQQEDSAVYLCASSLSGTGGTNADGYTFGSGTRLTVV.

The rearrangement joins TRBV6-6 to TRBJ2-7; D perhaps matches TRBD2 (6 bases). The CDR3 has 16 residues. Germline V gene data show CDR1 as MNHNY and CDR2 as SVGAGI (reference sequence). V was pared by 0 bases and J by 3 bases, with 15 bases between. The CDR3 DNA reads as TGTGCCAGCAGTTACTCGCGGGGCACCTCTCGCTACGAGCAGTACTTC. This sequence encodes CASSYSRGTSRYEQYF.

This clone has only a few counts. The V gene is TRBV10-3, the J gene TRBJ1-5, with a weak D call TRBD1 (5 bases). Between the trimmed V and J ends, which lost 6 bases and 5 bases, there was a span of 11 bases. The CDR3 runs 13 residues. Germline lookup yields CDR1 ENHRY and CDR2 SYGVKD. The CDR3 region is CAISGGTDQPQHF. The CDR3 DNA reads as TGTGCCATCAGCGGGGGGACGGATCAGCCCCAGCATTTT.

The V and J genes are TRBV18 and TRBJ1-5; 7 bases line up with TRBD1. V was clipped by 1 base and J by 6 bases; unmatched bases: 9. Germline CDR1 reads KGHSH; CDR2 reads LQKENI. The CDR3 totals 16 residues. The CDR3 nucleotides read TGTGCCAGCTCACCACTAGGGGCCAGGGGGTCTCAGCCCCAGCATTTT. It specifies CASSPLGARGSQPQHF. Full variable domain (remainder filled in from reference TRBV18 and TRBJ1-5): NAGVMQNPRHLVRRRGQEARLRCSPMKGHSHVYWYRQLPEEGLKFMVYLQKENIIDESGMPKERFSAEFPKEGPSILRIQQVVRGDSAAYFCASSPLGARGSQPQHFGDGTRLSIL.

The V and J genes are TRBV7-2 and TRBJ1-2; no reliable D call. The CDR3 runs to 13 residues. Germline assignment: CDR1 SGHTA and CDR2 FQGNSA. V lost 5 bases and J lost 3, with 10 bases in between. Here the CDR3 reads CASSRARDYGYTF. DNA for the CDR3: TGTGCCAGCAGCCGGGCACGTGACTATGGCTACACCTTC.

The chain recombines TRBV9 with TRBJ1-6; perhaps TRBD1 as D (6 bases). The CDR3 has 15 residues. V was clipped by 4 bases and J by 9 bases, with 17 bases between them. Germline loops: CDR1 SGDLS, CDR2 YYNGEE. CDR3 in DNA: TGTGCCAGCAGCCCAGGGGAGGGGCTGGGTTCACCCCTCCACTTT. Translated, it gives CASSPGEGLGSPLHF.

As for this clone: Additional DNA sequences in this sample encode the identical CDR3. The V and J genes are TRBV3-1 (or the pseudogene TRBV3-2) and TRBJ2-5; D is undetermined. Trimming removed 3 bases from V and 4 bases from J, with 3 bases in between. CDR3 length: 11 amino acids. Germline V lookup: CDR1 LGHDT, CDR2 YNNKEL (reference sequence). The CDR3: CASSQAETQYF. CDR3 nucleotides: TGTGCCAGCAGCCAGGCAGAGACCCAGTACTTC.

The CDR3: CASRWGRGGQDTQYF. The CDR3 DNA reads as TGTGCCAGCAGATGGGGGCGCGGGGGACAAGATACGCAGTATTTT. V usage is TRBV7-9 and J usage is TRBJ2-3; weak D call: TRBD2 (7 bases). The V end was cut by 6 bases, the J end by 5 bases, with 18 bases between. The CDR3 covers 15 residues. Germline CDR1 SEHNR, CDR2 FQNEAQ (reference sequence).

This chain connects TRBV7-6 to TRBJ1-1; TRBD1 agrees at 7 bases. This CDR3 comprises 16 residues. Germline CDR1 SGHVS, CDR2 FNYEAQ. Unmatched junction bases numbered 14, after V lost 5 bases and J lost 5 bases. The CDR3 spells CASSRQGGNGFTEAFF. As DNA, the CDR3 is TGTGCCAGCAGCCGACAGGGAGGCAATGGATTTACTGAAGCTTTCTTT.

The chain recombines TRBV5-4 with TRBJ2-7; TRBD2 might be the D (5 bases). The CDR3 is made up of 13 amino acids. Germline V gene data show CDR1 as SGHNT and CDR2 as YYREEE (reference sequence). With 5 bases removed from V and 2 bases from J, the gap between germline ends came to 11 bases. CDR3 bases: TGTGCCAGCAGAACGGACGGGACCTACGAGCAGTACTTC. It is translated as CASRTDGTYEQYF.

This clone was detected once. V usage is TRBV7-9 and J usage is TRBJ2-1, with a possible D match to TRBD2 (6 bases). CDR1 is SEHNR and CDR2 is FQNEAQ in the germline V gene (reference sequence). This CDR3 region has 13 residues. V lost 5 bases to trimming and J lost 9 bases, with 14 bases between them. The CDR3 region has the DNA TGTGCCAGCAGCCCGGACTACCGCGGTGAGCAGTTCTTC. Protein: CASSPDYRGEQFF.

This rearrangement joins TRBV6-1 to TRBJ1-1; D is ambiguous. V lost 2 bases and J lost 1, with 5 bases in between. Per germline, CDR1 MNHNS and CDR2 SASEGT. The CDR3 loop spans 13 amino acids. The CDR3 bases are TGTGCCAGCAGTGAAAAACAGAACACTGAAGCTTTCTTT. Translation gives CASSEKQNTEAFF.

This chain links TRBV30 with TRBJ1-1, with D maybe TRBD1 (5 bases). CDR1 and CDR2 (germline): GTSNPN, SVGIG (reference sequence). Trimming pared 2 bases from V and 4 bases from J, leaving 11 bases between. This CDR3 has 13 residues. The DNA for the CDR3 is TGTGCCTGGAGTAGGAAGGGGCTCACTGAAGCTTTCTTT. Translation gives CAWSRKGLTEAFF.

The chain joins TRBV7-9 to TRBJ2-7; possibly TRBD1 for D (6 bases). Per germline, CDR1 SEHNR and CDR2 FQNEAQ (reference sequence). The V end lost 5 bases, the J end lost 5 bases, and 10 bases lay between the germline ends. This CDR3 is 12 amino acids long. CDR3 in amino acids: CASSQSGDEQYF. CDR3 DNA: TGTGCCAGCAGCCAATCAGGGGACGAGCAGTACTTC.

The table lists this clone with a count of one. V is TRBV5-5 and J is TRBJ2-4; possibly TRBD2 for D (5 bases). This CDR3 is 13 amino acids long. Deletions cut 0 bases from V and 9 bases from J, with 10 bases between. In germline, CDR1 is SGHKS, CDR2 YYEKEE (reference sequence). CDR3 protein: CASSLEWGAIQYF. The CDR3 DNA reads as TGTGCCAGCAGCTTGGAATGGGGAGCCATTCAGTACTTC.

V usage is TRBV25-1 and J usage is TRBJ1-1; D may be TRBD1 (6 bases). This CDR3 contains 15 residues. The ends were cut back, 1 base at V and 4 bases at J, with 13 bases in the middle. Germline loops: CDR1 MGHDK, CDR2 SYGVNS. The CDR3 protein is CASSESIQGGTEAFF. CDR3 nucleotide sequence: TGTGCCAGCAGTGAATCCATACAGGGTGGCACTGAAGCTTTCTTT.

CDR3 sequence reads: CASSSTSEETQYF. The CDR3 DNA reads TGTGCCAGCAGCTCTACTAGCGAGGAGACCCAGTACTTC. The V and J genes are TRBV7-2 and TRBJ2-5; TRBD2 aligns across 7 bases. Trimming at V came to 4 bases and at J to 5 bases, leaving 4 bases not matched to a gene. Germline V lookup: CDR1 SGHTA, CDR2 FQGNSA. The CDR3 sequence is 13 residues long.

The chain joins TRBV7-8 to TRBJ2-1; D call uncertain. CDR1 SGHVS and CDR2 FQNEAQ come from the germline V gene. This CDR3 contains 16 residues. The V end lost 2 bases, the J end lost 0 bases, and 11 bases lay between the germline ends. This CDR3 is CASSLQAALSYNEQFF. The CDR3 nucleotides read TGTGCCAGCAGCTTACAGGCAGCACTCTCCTACAATGAGCAGTTCTTC.

The chain is built from TRBV11-2 and TRBJ2-7; TRBD2 agrees at 7 bases. The CDR3 has 14 amino acids. Germline V gene lookup returns CDR1 SGHAT and CDR2 FQNNGV. V shed 1 base, J shed 2 bases, and the junction held 2 bases outside the gene matches. The CDR3 region is CASSLAGGPYEQYF. CDR3 sequence (DNA): TGTGCCAGCAGCTTAGCGGGGGGACCCTACGAGCAGTACTTC.

The chain is built from TRBV7-3 and TRBJ2-3; 8 positions match TRBD2. V shed 2 bases, J shed 3 bases, and the junction held 4 bases outside the gene matches. Germline CDR1 and CDR2: SGHTA and FQGTGA. The CDR3 has 15 amino acids. The CDR3, as DNA: TGTGCCAGCAGCTTACGGGGGGGCATAACAGATACGCAGTATTTT. It yields the protein CASSLRGGITDTQYF.

V gene TRBV4-1 combines with J gene TRBJ1-5; 8 bases align to TRBD1. The ends lost 0 bases at V and 7 bases at J; junction bases unmatched: 11. Germline-derived CDR1 and CDR2 are MGHRA and YSYEKL. The length of the CDR3 is 17 residues. The DNA of the CDR3 is TGCGCCAGCAGCCAAGATCGTCGGTCAGGGGGCCGGCAGCCCCAGCATTTT. It encodes CASSQDRRSGGRQPQHF.

The chain has TRBV2 and TRBJ1-5; D is possibly TRBD1 (5 bases). This CDR3 is 15 amino acids long. Deletions cut 10 bases from V and 3 bases from J, with 19 bases between. The germline CDR1 and CDR2 sequences are SNHLY and FYNNEI. This CDR3 reads CATSYGGASNQPQHF. Written as DNA, the CDR3 is TGTGCCACCTCCTACGGCGGGGCTTCCAATCAGCCCCAGCATTTT.